This T cell receptor beta chain was profiled in a study of blood T cells in healthy people across ages (dated by TCRdb to between 2014 and 2017). For context, the study as a whole: Template switching captured roughly one uniquely barcoded TCR beta cDNA molecule per two T cells in model experiments. Age-related changes in TCR beta repertoire diversity were measured in the study by deep sequencing normalized with unique cDNA molecular identifiers. Four age groups were formed from the donors: young (average about 16 years), middle-aged (less than 40), aged (roughly 59) and long-lived (less than 85). To avoid experimental bias, donors of different ages were randomly spread across the sequencing lanes. The study analyzed two additional independent replicas of 1 million unique cDNA reads from the same blood draw for two donors, one aged 18 to 29 and one aged 80 or older.

The 40 or so donors, aged roughly 6 to 90 years, were systemically healthy Caucasian individuals from Russia. Roughly 10 milliliters of peripheral blood were collected from each donor into EDTA-treated Vacutainer tubes. Ficoll-Paque density-gradient centrifugation was used to isolate PBMCs, with at least 6.5 million per sample. Total RNA, at least 6 micrograms per sample, was extracted from PBMCs with Trizol reagent. The percentages of naive CD45RAhigh/CD27high T cells were determined by flow cytometry on a PBMC aliquot from every donor. The paper's findings and limits, for the study overall: Compared with the aged group, more naive CD4+ T cells, fewer expanded clones and increased TCR diversity were shown by the long-lived group, suggesting age selection. There was a strong correlation between observed TCR beta diversity and the percentage of naive T cells measured by flow cytometry. The CMV infection status of donors was not known, potentially confounding age-related changes in expanded clonotypes. Estimates of total diversity based on one million sequenced T cells were regarded as lower bounds and as underestimates. As age increased, observed TCR beta diversity per million T cells dropped in a roughly linear way, and a significant reduction was already evident by age 40. Conclusive comparison of naive and antigen-experienced compartments was prevented by the profiling of bulk unsorted PBMCs.

The library was prepared using 5' RACE. The reads were generated on an Illumina HiSeq 2500. A second roughly 7 to 11 cycle PCR used a sample-barcoded 5' primer and a J-beta primer mix. A template-switch 5' adaptor carrying 12 random nucleotides introduced a unique molecular identifier onto each TCR beta cDNA molecule. Each sample yielded at least 3 million CDR3-containing paired-end reads. First-strand cDNA was synthesized from all RNA with the Mint cDNA synthesis kit, primed by a TRBC-specific oligonucleotide. After uracil-DNA glycosylase treatment, a first 18-cycle PCR used universal primers M1SS and BC2_uni_R on all cDNA. The study's processing was this. For normalization, 1 million high-quality reads were randomly selected from each sample, with every read carrying a distinct molecular identifier. Instead of being binned into consensus sequences, reads with shared molecular identifiers were discarded. MiTCR, set to a Q25 quality threshold and the strictest error-elimination algorithm, was used for CDR3 identification, clonotype clustering and error correction. A nonparametric unseen species model with Euler transformation was used to estimate a lower bound on total TCR beta diversity. The public reads were reprocessed in TCRdb via fastp at Q25 and MiXCR, keeping in-frame beta chains. CDR3 protein duplicates are merged, each entry listing the most common genes and DNA. The V and J calls reflect TCRdb's pipeline rather than the authors' work. Within this sample are about 620,000 distinct CDR3 sequences, with more than 45% of them counted one time only. In total, the top ten clones hold approximately 12% of the sample.

This clonotype was picked up a small number of times. No antigen is known for it. No quality values exist for individual bases; no much larger clone is one base distant. The CDR3 numbers 13 residues from cysteine through phenylalanine. Only CDR3 DNA is held: 39 bases, read in frame from base 1. Taken from the germline V gene (reference sequence), the CDR1 and CDR2 loops are DFQATT and SNEGSKA. This receptor was taken from a woman at least 80 years old in good health. The rearranged segments are TRBV20-1 and TRBJ2-7, with the D gene possibly TRBD1 or TRBD2, each one fitting 5 bases. The J call is uncertain, as TRBJ2-5 better fits the DNA end. Material for sequencing was blood. In nucleotides, the sequence is TGCAGTGCTAGAGTCACGGGGCGGGAGACCCAGTACTTC. This is translated as CSARVTGRETQYF.